This T cell receptor beta chain is from a study of T cell changes during pregnancy in multiple sclerosis (dated by TCRdb to the late 2010s). With regard to the full study: The study examined how the T cell repertoire changed over the course of pregnancy in women with multiple sclerosis.

The germline V end is reduced by 4 bases and the J end by 2 bases; junction bases left unmatched: 1. Based on the germline V gene, the CDR1 and CDR2 sequences are SGHTA and FQGTGA. The cysteine opens and the phenylalanine closes a CDR3 of 13 amino acids. The kept DNA is CDR3 alone, 39 bases in frame from the first base. The library relied on the immunoSEQ multiplex PCR assay. The table comes from immuneACCESS by way of TCRdb, which keeps in-frame sequences with V and J called. Part of the clones is missing from these tables; in studies checked, under half for an unresolved V gene and the rest for unknown reasons. The table for this sample lists roughly 70,000 clones; 90% of them were counted only once. The ten top clones hold around 1.5% of the sample. About this clone itself: What this receptor recognizes is not known. Base qualities are not at hand, and no much larger clone is one base apart. In the same sample, other DNA sequences code for this CDR3.

This chain is built from TRBV7-3 and TRBJ1-2, and 7 junction bases match TRBD1. The receptor was isolated from a female donor with multiple sclerosis, enrolled in a pregnancy study. Sequences were derived from peripheral blood, sampled in the third trimester of pregnancy. The sequence in DNA is TGTGCCAGCAGCTCACAGGGGAACTATGGCTACACCTTC. The translation is CASSSQGNYGYTF.